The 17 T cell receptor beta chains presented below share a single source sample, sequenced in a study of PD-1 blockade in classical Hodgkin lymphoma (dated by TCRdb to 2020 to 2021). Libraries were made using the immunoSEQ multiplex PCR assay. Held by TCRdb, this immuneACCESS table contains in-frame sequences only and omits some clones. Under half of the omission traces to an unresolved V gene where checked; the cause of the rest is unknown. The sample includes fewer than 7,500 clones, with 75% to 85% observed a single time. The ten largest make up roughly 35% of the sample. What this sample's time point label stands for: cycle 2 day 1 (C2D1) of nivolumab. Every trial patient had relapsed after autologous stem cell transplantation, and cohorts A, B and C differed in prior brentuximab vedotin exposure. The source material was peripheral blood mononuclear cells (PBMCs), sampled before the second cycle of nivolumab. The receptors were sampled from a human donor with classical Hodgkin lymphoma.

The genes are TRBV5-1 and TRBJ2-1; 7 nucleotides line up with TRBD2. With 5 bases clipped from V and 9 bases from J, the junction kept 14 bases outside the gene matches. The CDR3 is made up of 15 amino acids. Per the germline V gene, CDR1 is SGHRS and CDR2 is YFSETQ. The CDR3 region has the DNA TGCGCCAGCAGGCCCAATGCGGGAGAAATAGGTGAGCAGTTCTTC. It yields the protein CASRPNAGEIGEQFF.

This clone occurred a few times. In nucleotides, the CDR3 is TGCGCCAGCAGCCAGGCCTCCTTTCGCGATGAGCAGTTCTTC. It encodes CASSQASFRDEQFF. The chain carries TRBV5-1 and TRBJ2-1; the D is unclear. This CDR3 has 14 residues. CDR1 is SGHRS and CDR2 is YFSETQ in the germline V gene. The V gene lost 4 bases and the J gene lost 8 bases, with 16 bases spanning the gap.

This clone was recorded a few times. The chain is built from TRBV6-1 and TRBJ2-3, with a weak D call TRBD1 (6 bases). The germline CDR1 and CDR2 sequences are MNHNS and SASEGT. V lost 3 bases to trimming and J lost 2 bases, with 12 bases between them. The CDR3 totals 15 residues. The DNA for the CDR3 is TGTGCCAGCAGTGATCAGGCAGGGGACACAGATACGCAGTATTTT. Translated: CASSDQAGDTDTQYF.

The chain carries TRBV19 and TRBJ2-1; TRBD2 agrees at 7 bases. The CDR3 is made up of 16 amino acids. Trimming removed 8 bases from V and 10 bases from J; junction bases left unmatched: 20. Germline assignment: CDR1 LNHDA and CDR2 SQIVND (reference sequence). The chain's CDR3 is CASGGGERLSEGEQFF. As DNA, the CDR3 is TGTGCCAGTGGGGGGGGAGAGAGACTAAGTGAAGGGGAGCAGTTCTTC.

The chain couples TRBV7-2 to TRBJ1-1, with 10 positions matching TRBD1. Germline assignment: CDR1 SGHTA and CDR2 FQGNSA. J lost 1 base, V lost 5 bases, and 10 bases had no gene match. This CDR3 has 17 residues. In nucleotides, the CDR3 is TGTGCCAGCAGCGCCCGACAGGGGGCCGCGGGGAACACTGAAGCTTTCTTT. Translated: CASSARQGAAGNTEAFF.

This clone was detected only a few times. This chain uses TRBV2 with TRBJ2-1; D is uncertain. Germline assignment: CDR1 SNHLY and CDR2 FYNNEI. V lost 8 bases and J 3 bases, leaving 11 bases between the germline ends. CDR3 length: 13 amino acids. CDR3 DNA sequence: TGTGCCAGCGGAGATTTGAGCTACAATGAGCAGTTCTTC. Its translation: CASGDLSYNEQFF. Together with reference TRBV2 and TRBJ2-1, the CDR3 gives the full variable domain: EPEVTQTPSHQVTQMGQEVILRCVPISNHLYFYWYRQILGQKVEFLVSFYNNEISEKSEIFDDQFSVERPDGSNFTLKIRSTKLEDSAMYFCASGDLSYNEQFFGPGTRLTVL.

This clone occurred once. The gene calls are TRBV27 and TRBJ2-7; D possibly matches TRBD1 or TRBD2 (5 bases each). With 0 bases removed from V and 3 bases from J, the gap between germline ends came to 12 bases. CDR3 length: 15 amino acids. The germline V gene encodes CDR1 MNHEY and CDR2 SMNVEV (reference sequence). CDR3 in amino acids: CASSLSGESYYEQYF. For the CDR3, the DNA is TGTGCCAGCAGTTTATCGGGGGAGAGTTACTACGAGCAGTACTTC.

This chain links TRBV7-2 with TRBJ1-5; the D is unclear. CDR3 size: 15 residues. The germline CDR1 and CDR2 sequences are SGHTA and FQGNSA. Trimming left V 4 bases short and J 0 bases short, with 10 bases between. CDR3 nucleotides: TGTGCCAGCAGCTCAGGCGCCGGTAGCAATCAGCCCCAGCATTTT. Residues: CASSSGAGSNQPQHF.

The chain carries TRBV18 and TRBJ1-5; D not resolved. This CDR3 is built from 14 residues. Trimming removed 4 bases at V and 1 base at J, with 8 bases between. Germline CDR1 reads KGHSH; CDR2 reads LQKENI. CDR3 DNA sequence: TGTGCCAGCTCACAGAGTCAAAGCAATCAGCCCCAGCATTTT. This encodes CASSQSQSNQPQHF.

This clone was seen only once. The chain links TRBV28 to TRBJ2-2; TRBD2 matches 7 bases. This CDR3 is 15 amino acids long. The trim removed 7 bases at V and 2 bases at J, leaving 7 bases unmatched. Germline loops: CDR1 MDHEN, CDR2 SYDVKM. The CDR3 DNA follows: TGTGCCAGCACCTCCATGGGACTAAACACCGGGGAGCTGTTTTTT. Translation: CASTSMGLNTGELFF.

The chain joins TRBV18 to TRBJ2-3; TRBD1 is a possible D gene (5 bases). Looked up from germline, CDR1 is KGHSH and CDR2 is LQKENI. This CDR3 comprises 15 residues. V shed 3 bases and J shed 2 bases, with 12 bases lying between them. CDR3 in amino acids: CASSPSGLNTDTQYF. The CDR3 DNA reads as TGTGCCAGCTCACCCTCAGGGCTTAACACAGATACGCAGTATTTT.

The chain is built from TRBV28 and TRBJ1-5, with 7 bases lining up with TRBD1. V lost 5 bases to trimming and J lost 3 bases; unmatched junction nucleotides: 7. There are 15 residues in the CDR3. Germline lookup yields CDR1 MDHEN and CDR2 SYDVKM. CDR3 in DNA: TGTGCCAGCAGTGAAAGACAGGGCCTCAATCAGCCCCAGCATTTT. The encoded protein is CASSERQGLNQPQHF.

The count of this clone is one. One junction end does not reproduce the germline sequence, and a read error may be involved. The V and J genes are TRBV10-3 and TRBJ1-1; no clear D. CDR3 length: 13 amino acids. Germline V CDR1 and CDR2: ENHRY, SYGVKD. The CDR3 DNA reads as TGTGCCATCGGTGATCAGGCGAACACTGAAGCTTTCTTT. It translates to CAIGDQANTEAFF.

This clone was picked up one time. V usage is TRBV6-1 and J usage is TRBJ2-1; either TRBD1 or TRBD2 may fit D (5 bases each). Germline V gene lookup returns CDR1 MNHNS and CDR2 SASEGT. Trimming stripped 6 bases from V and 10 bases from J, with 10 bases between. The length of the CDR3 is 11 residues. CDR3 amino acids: CASSHGTEQFF. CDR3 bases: TGTGCCAGCAGCCACGGGACGGAGCAGTTCTTC.

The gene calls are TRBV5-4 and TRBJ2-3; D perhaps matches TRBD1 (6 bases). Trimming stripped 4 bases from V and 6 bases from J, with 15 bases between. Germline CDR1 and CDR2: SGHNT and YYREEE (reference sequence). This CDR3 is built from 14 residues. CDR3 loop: CASSHSTGMDTQYF. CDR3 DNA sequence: TGTGCCAGCAGCCATTCGACAGGTATGGATACGCAGTATTTT.

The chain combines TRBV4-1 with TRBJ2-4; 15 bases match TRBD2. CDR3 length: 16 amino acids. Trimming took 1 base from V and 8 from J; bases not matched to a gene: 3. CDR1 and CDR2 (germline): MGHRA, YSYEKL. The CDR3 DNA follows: TGCGCCAGCAGCCAAGGGACTAGCGGGGGGGCGGACATTCAGTACTTC. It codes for CASSQGTSGGADIQYF.

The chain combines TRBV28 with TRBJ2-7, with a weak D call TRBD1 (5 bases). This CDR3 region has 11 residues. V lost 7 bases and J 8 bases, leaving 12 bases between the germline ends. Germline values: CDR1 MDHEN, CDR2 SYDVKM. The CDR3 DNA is TGTGCCAGCACAACCCCAGGGCAGCAGTACTTC. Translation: CASTTPGQQYF.